This T cell receptor (beta chain) was recorded in a study of OX40 agonist ivuxolimab in advanced cancers. In its sample, this clone was seen a few times. Here immunoSEQ multiplex PCR was the method, and the copy in TCRdb shows in-frame clones only, minus some. The sample records 60,000 to 95,000 clones, approximately 85% being singletons. The sequence came from an adult with an advanced solid tumor such as melanoma, head and neck, liver or kidney cancer. The starting material was CD4+ or CD8+ T cells sorted from blood, obtained in a trial of the OX40 agonist ivuxolimab.

The CDR3 is CASSPRVYGNLNTEAFF. As DNA, the CDR3 is TGTGCCAGCAGCCCTAGAGTCTACGGGAACTTGAACACTGAAGCTTTCTTT. V gene TRBV5-6 combines with J gene TRBJ1-1; D gene ambiguous. This CDR3 region has 17 residues. CDR1 and CDR2 (germline): SGHDT, YYEEEE. V dropped 4 bases and J dropped 0 bases, with 19 bases sitting between them.